These 32 T cell receptor beta chains originate from one sample sequenced in a study of early T cells in non-severe SARS-CoV-2 infection. TCRdb processed the 5' RACE reads anew with MiXCR; each CDR3 protein has one entry. The data hold nearly 80,000 distinct CDR3 sequences, with around 13% observed a single time. The sample taken for sequencing was whole blood. The receptors here all came from an adult who was a healthcare worker with PCR-confirmed SARS-CoV-2 infection or an uninfected control (not recorded which).

The V gene is TRBV6-2 or TRBV6-3, the J gene TRBJ1-1, with a tentative D call TRBD1 (5 bases). This CDR3 has 15 amino acids. V was pared by 6 bases and J by 0 bases, with 14 bases between. From germline, CDR1 is MNHEY and CDR2 SVGEGT. CDR3 protein: CASSPTGRLNTEAFF. The CDR3 nucleotides are TGTGCCAGCAGCCCCACAGGTCGGTTGAACACTGAAGCTTTCTTT.

This clonotype occurred a few times. V usage is TRBV12-3 or TRBV12-4 and J usage is TRBJ2-1, with TRBD2 as a possible D gene (6 bases). V lost 6 bases and J 9 bases, leaving 12 bases between the germline ends. There are 12 residues in the CDR3. CDR3 nucleotide sequence: TGTGCCAGCAGCCCCGCGGGGAGTGAGCAGTTCTTC. Translated: CASSPAGSEQFF.

The V call is TRBV18, the J call TRBJ1-1; 7 bases match TRBD1. Germline assignment: CDR1 KGHSH and CDR2 LQKENI. This CDR3 is 16 amino acids long. V dropped 3 bases and J dropped 0; count of bases not matched to a gene: 7. The DNA for the CDR3 is TGTGCCAGCTCACCCGATCGGGACAGACTGAACACTGAAGCTTTCTTT. It encodes CASSPDRDRLNTEAFF.

The V gene is TRBV10-2, the J gene TRBJ2-4; tentatively, D is TRBD1 (6 bases). CDR3 length: 14 residues. Trimming pared 8 bases from V and 0 bases from J, leaving 11 bases between. Germline V CDR1 and CDR2: WSHSY, SAAADI. CDR3 residues: CASSTGLAKNIQYF. The CDR3 DNA sequence: TGCGCCAGCTCGACAGGACTAGCCAAAAACATTCAGTACTTC.

There are many counts of this clonotype. The V gene is TRBV12-3 or TRBV12-4, the J gene TRBJ1-5, with a weak D call TRBD1 (5 bases). Trimming shortened V by 6 bases and J by 1 base, and 10 bases separated the two germline ends. There are 14 residues in the CDR3. CDR3 in DNA: TGTGCCAGCAGACGGCAGGGAAGCAATCAGCCCCAGCATTTT. It encodes CASRRQGSNQPQHF.

The DNA of the CDR3 is TGTGCCATCAGTGACACCTACGAGCAGTACTTC. It is translated as CAISDTYEQYF. The gene calls are TRBV10-3 and TRBJ2-7, with D unresolved. V lost 3 bases to trimming and J lost 2 bases, with 2 bases between them. CDR3 length equals 11 residues. CDR1 and CDR2 (germline): ENHRY, SYGVKD.

The chain carries TRBV3-1 and TRBJ1-1, with D hard to call. Germline V CDR1 and CDR2: LGHDT, YNNKEL (reference sequence). Trimming cost V 5 bases and J 2 bases, with 12 bases left between them. The CDR3 is 14 residues long. The CDR3 is CASSDYLGNTEAFF. In DNA, the CDR3 is TGTGCCAGCAGCGATTACCTAGGAAACACTGAAGCTTTCTTT.

This clonotype showed up just a few times. The rearrangement links TRBV10-3 to TRBJ2-7; 7 bases agree with TRBD2. The J segment lost 4 bases and the V segment lost 4 bases, leaving 1 base of the junction unmatched. Germline CDR1 and CDR2: ENHRY and SYGVKD. CDR3 length: 12 amino acids. CDR3 coding DNA: TGTGCCATCAGTGGGACTAGTTACGAGCAGTACTTC. It translates to CAISGTSYEQYF.

The chain combines TRBV7-9 with TRBJ2-5; D is unresolved. CDR3 size: 15 residues. V was pared by 3 bases and J by 3 bases, with 14 bases between. Germline V gene sequence: CDR1 SEHNR, CDR2 FQNEAQ (reference sequence). The CDR3 nucleotides read TGTGCCAGCAGCTTCCTAGGAGCGCAAAAAGAGACCCAGTACTTC. This translates into CASSFLGAQKETQYF. Filled out from reference TRBV7-9 and TRBJ2-5, the complete variable domain reads DTGVSQNPRHKITKRGQNVTFRCDPISEHNRLYWYRQTLGQGPEFLTYFQNEAQLEKSRLLSDRFSAERPKGSFSTLEIQRTEQGDSAMYLCASSFLGAQKETQYFGPGTRLLVL.

This clonotype was recorded once. V gene TRBV7-2 combines with J gene TRBJ2-1; D is possibly TRBD1 (5 bases). CDR1 SGHTA and CDR2 FQGNSA come from the germline V gene. V lost 0 bases and J lost 8, with 14 bases in between. The length of the CDR3 is 15 residues. The CDR3 nucleotides are TGTGCCAGCAGCTTAGCCCCAGGGTCAGGGCATGAGCAGTTCTTC. Its translation is CASSLAPGSGHEQFF.

This chain joins TRBV5-5 and TRBJ2-5; D is possibly TRBD1 (6 bases). The germline gives CDR1 SGHKS, CDR2 YYEKEE (reference sequence). This CDR3 has 14 residues. V lost 0 bases, J lost 5 bases, and 11 bases lay in between. The CDR3 here is CASSLVQRGETQYF. CDR3 coding DNA: TGTGCCAGCAGCTTGGTCCAAAGGGGGGAGACCCAGTACTTC.

The sample holds a few counts of this clonotype. V usage is TRBV28 and J usage is TRBJ2-7, with TRBD1 identical over 7 bases. The CDR3 is 14 residues long. CDR1 MDHEN and CDR2 SYDVKM come from the germline V gene. V lost 4 bases and J lost 6; bases outside the gene matches: 9. CDR3 sequence: CASSSPDRVGEQYF. The CDR3 DNA follows: TGTGCCAGCAGTTCCCCTGACAGGGTGGGCGAGCAGTACTTC. Filled out from reference TRBV28 and TRBJ2-7, the complete variable domain reads DVKVTQSSRYLVKRTGEKVFLECVQDMDHENMFWYRQDPGLGLRLIYFSYDVKMKEKGDIPEGYSVSREKKERFSLILESASTNQTSMYLCASSSPDRVGEQYFGPGTRLTVT.

This rearrangement joins TRBV11-2 to TRBJ2-6; D may be TRBD1 (6 bases). V lost 5 bases and J 2 bases, leaving 10 bases between the germline ends. This CDR3 contains 15 residues. Per germline, CDR1 SGHAT and CDR2 FQNNGV. The CDR3 reads CASSRGQTGANVLTF. The CDR3 bases are TGTGCCAGCAGCCGCGGACAGACTGGGGCCAACGTCCTGACTTTC. The full variable domain, with the rest looked up from reference TRBV11-2 and TRBJ2-6, is EAGVAQSPRYKIIEKRQSVAFWCNPISGHATLYWYQQILGQGPKLLIQFQNNGVVDDSQLPKDRFSAERLKGVDSTLKIQPAKLEDSAVYLCASSRGQTGANVLTFGAGSRLTVL.

This clonotype was observed a few times. This chain joins TRBV10-1 and TRBJ2-7; D might be TRBD1 (6 bases). V gave up 3 bases and J gave up 4 bases, with 16 bases separating them. CDR1 and CDR2 from the germline V gene are WNHNN and SYGVQD (reference sequence). CDR3 length equals 15 residues. CDR3 DNA: TGCGCCAGCAGTGACCAACCGGGACATCCGTACGAGCAGTACTTC. It translates to CASSDQPGHPYEQYF.

This clonotype was seen a few times. This chain connects TRBV3-1 to TRBJ1-2, with D perhaps matching TRBD1 (5 bases). CDR1 is LGHDT, CDR2 YNNKEL, per germline (reference sequence). Trimming removed 0 bases from V and 5 bases from J, with 13 bases in between. This CDR3 spans 15 amino acids. The DNA of the CDR3 is TGTGCCAGCAGCCAAGATCTCCGAACAGGATATGGCTACACCTTC. This sequence encodes CASSQDLRTGYGYTF.

This clonotype was seen repeatedly, ten times or more. The rearrangement joins TRBV6-4 to TRBJ2-3; 9 bases are shared with TRBD1. The CDR3 length is 15 residues. Germline V gene lookup returns CDR1 MRHNA and CDR2 SNTAGT. Trimming took 6 bases from V and 4 from J; bases not matched to a gene: 8. CDR3 in amino acids: CASSPTGGGADTQYF. The CDR3 DNA reads TGTGCCAGCAGCCCGACAGGGGGAGGAGCAGATACGCAGTATTTT.

This rearrangement joins TRBV29-1 to TRBJ2-1, with no clear D. V lost 8 bases and J lost 9, with 20 bases in between. The CDR3 length is 13 residues. From germline, CDR1 is SQVTM and CDR2 ANQGSEA. Here the CDR3 DNA reads TGCAGCTTTGTTGGCAAGATAACTACTGAGCAGTTCTTC. Residues: CSFVGKITTEQFF.

CDR3 sequence reads: CSAADRTSPLHF. CDR3 DNA sequence: TGCAGTGCAGCCGACAGGACTTCACCCCTCCACTTT. The chain joins TRBV20-1 to TRBJ1-6, with D perhaps matching TRBD1 (6 bases). The CDR3 spans 12 residues. V lost 6 bases, J lost 9 bases, and 12 bases lay in between. The germline V gene encodes CDR1 DFQATT and CDR2 SNEGSKA (reference sequence).

The chain is built from TRBV6-6 and TRBJ1-5, with 8 bases that match TRBD1. V trimming: 2 bases; J trimming: 13 bases; junction bases outside the gene matches: 10. The CDR3 runs to 14 residues. Germline assignment: CDR1 MNHNY and CDR2 SVGAGI (reference sequence). The CDR3 DNA is TGTGCCAGCAGTTACGGCGGACAGGGCACAATTCAGCATTTT. This codes for CASSYGGQGTIQHF.

The chain links TRBV6-2 or TRBV6-3 to TRBJ2-1; D perhaps matches TRBD2 (5 bases). CDR3 length equals 14 residues. Trimming pared 6 bases from V and 7 bases from J, leaving 16 bases between. Germline V lookup: CDR1 MNHEY, CDR2 SVGEGT. The CDR3 is CASSHRRTWNEQFF. Here the CDR3 DNA reads TGTGCCAGCAGCCACCGTCGGACTTGGAATGAGCAGTTCTTC.

The chain employs TRBV13 and TRBJ2-2, with D uncertain. The V end was cut by 0 bases, the J end by 4 bases, with 6 bases between. This CDR3 has 14 residues. From germline, CDR1 is PRHDT and CDR2 FYEKMQ (reference sequence). The CDR3: CASSLGRTTGELFF. The CDR3, as DNA: TGTGCCAGCAGCTTAGGCAGGACCACCGGGGAGCTGTTTTTT.

The J gene is TRBJ2-1, the V gene TRBV9; TRBD2 agrees at 8 bases. The V gene end was trimmed by 0 bases and the J gene end by 6 bases; junction bases not matched to a gene: 5. CDR1 is SGDLS and CDR2 is YYNGEE in the germline V gene. The CDR3 extends over 15 amino acids. In nucleotides, the CDR3 is TGTGCCAGCAGCGTAGTTAATAGCGGGATCAATGAGCAGTTCTTC. Encoded protein: CASSVVNSGINEQFF.

Sample share makes this clonotype medium-sized. The J gene is TRBJ2-1, the V gene TRBV11-2, with 9 positions matching TRBD1. This CDR3 has 16 amino acids. In germline, CDR1 is SGHAT, CDR2 FQNNGV. V shed 3 bases, J shed 5 bases, and the junction held 8 bases outside the gene matches. The CDR3 sequence: CASSLEQGAWNNEQFF. The CDR3 DNA follows: TGTGCCAGCAGCTTGGAACAGGGGGCTTGGAACAATGAGCAGTTCTTC.

The chain links TRBV13 to TRBJ1-2; the match to TRBD1 covers 12 bases. CDR1 and CDR2 from the germline V gene are PRHDT and FYEKMQ (reference sequence). CDR3 length: 15 amino acids. V dropped 5 bases and J dropped 4; count of bases not matched to a gene: 5. CDR3 protein: CASSQGTGGFYGYTF. In nucleotides, the CDR3 is TGTGCCAGCAGCCAAGGGACAGGGGGCTTCTATGGCTACACCTTC.

This clonotype was detected only a few times. This chain uses TRBV18 with TRBJ2-2; TRBD1 aligns across 9 bases. CDR1 is KGHSH, CDR2 LQKENI, per germline. CDR3 size: 15 residues. With V trimmed by 6 bases and J by 5 bases, 7 bases remained unmatched. CDR3 DNA: TGTGCCAGCTCCCCCGGGACAGGGAAAACCGGGGAGCTGTTTTTT. Translation: CASSPGTGKTGELFF.

This clonotype was observed many times. The chain employs TRBV27 and TRBJ2-7; D unclear. V was trimmed by 3 bases and J by 3 bases, leaving 12 bases between them. The CDR3 is 14 amino acids. Germline CDR1 reads MNHEY; CDR2 reads SMNVEV (reference sequence). CDR3 in amino acids: CASSFGSSNYEQYF. DNA of the CDR3: TGTGCCAGCAGTTTCGGGTCCTCTAACTACGAGCAGTACTTC.

This clonotype was counted between two and nine times. The genes are TRBV7-2 and TRBJ1-2; 11 bases are shared with TRBD1. From germline, CDR1 is SGHTA and CDR2 FQGNSA. V dropped 6 bases and J dropped 8; count of bases not matched to a gene: 2. The CDR3 runs to 12 residues. The CDR3 reads CASRDRGQGYTF. The DNA for the CDR3 is TGTGCCAGCAGGGACAGGGGGCAAGGCTACACCTTC.

This clonotype has at least ten counts. This chain joins TRBV5-1 and TRBJ1-1; 7 bases agree with TRBD1. V lost 0 bases to trimming and J lost 7 bases; unmatched junction nucleotides: 3. Germline values: CDR1 SGHRS, CDR2 YFSETQ. This CDR3 spans 13 amino acids. The DNA of the CDR3 is TGCGCCAGCAGCTTGGGAGACAGGGATGAAGCTTTCTTT. It codes for CASSLGDRDEAFF.

The genes are TRBV5-1 and TRBJ2-3; either TRBD1 or TRBD2 may supply D (5 bases each). V was cut by 7 bases and J by 2 bases, with 8 bases left in between. CDR1 and CDR2 from the germline V gene are SGHRS and YFSETQ. The CDR3 has 12 residues. The CDR3 nucleotides are TGCGCCAGCGGGACCCACACAGATACGCAGTATTTT. Translating gives CASGTHTDTQYF.

V is TRBV7-9 and J is TRBJ2-2; no clear D gene. This CDR3 spans 14 amino acids. Trimming left V 3 bases short and J 8 bases short, with 13 bases between. Germline assignment: CDR1 SEHNR and CDR2 FQNEAQ (reference sequence). The CDR3 sequence: CASSLKPSVGELFF. The CDR3 bases are TGTGCCAGCAGCTTGAAACCCTCGGTGGGGGAGCTGTTTTTT.

This clonotype was counted a few times. J is TRBJ2-7 and V is TRBV29-1; 7 bases line up with TRBD1. The CDR3 loop spans 15 amino acids. Germline trimming cut 6 bases from V and 4 bases from J; bases unmatched to any gene: 15. Per the germline V gene, CDR1 is SQVTM and CDR2 is ANQGSEA. The CDR3 DNA sequence: TGCAGCGTATGCCTACTTGGGGGACAGAAGTACGAGCAGTACTTC. It specifies CSVCLLGGQKYEQYF.

This chain links TRBV10-3 with TRBJ2-7, with D maybe TRBD1 (6 bases). Germline CDR1 is ENHRY and CDR2 is SYGVKD. The CDR3 runs to 12 residues. With 3 bases removed from V and 3 bases from J, the gap between germline ends came to 6 bases. Here the CDR3 DNA reads TGTGCCATCAGTGACAGGGGCTACGAGCAGTACTTC. It is translated as CAISDRGYEQYF.